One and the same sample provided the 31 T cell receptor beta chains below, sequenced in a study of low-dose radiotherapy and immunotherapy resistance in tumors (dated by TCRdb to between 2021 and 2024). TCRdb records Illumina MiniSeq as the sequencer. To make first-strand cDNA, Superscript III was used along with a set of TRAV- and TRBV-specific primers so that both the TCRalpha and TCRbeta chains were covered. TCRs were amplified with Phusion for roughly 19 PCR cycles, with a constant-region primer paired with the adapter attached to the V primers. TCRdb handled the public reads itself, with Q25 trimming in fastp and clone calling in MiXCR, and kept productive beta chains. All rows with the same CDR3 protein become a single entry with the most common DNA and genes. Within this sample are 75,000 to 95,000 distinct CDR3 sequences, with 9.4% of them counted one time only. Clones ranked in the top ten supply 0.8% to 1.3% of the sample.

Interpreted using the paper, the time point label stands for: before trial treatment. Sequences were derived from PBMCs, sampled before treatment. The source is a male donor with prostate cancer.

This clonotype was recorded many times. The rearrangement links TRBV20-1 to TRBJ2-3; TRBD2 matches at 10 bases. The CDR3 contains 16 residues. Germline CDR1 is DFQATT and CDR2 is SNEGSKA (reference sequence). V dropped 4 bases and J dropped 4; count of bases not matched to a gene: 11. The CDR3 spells CSAINGASGSADTQYF. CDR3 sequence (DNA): TGCAGTGCTATAAACGGGGCTAGCGGGAGCGCAGATACGCAGTATTTT.

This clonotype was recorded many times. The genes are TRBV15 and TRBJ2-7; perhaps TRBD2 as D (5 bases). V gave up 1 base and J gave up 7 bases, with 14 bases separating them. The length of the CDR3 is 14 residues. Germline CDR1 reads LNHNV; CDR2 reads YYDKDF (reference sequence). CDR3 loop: CATSRGSDLGEQYF. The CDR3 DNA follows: TGTGCCACCAGCAGAGGGTCGGACTTGGGAGAGCAGTACTTC.

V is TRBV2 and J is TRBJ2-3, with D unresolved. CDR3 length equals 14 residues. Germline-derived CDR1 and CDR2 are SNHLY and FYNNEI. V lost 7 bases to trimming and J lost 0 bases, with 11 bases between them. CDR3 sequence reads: CASTEFRSTDTQYF. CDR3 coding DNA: TGTGCCAGCACGGAATTTAGGAGCACAGATACGCAGTATTTT.

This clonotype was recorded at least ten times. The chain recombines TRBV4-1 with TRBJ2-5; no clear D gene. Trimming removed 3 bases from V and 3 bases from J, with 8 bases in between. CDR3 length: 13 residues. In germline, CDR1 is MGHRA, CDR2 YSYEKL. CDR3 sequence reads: CASSHYPEETQYF. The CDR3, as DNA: TGCGCCAGCAGCCACTACCCGGAAGAGACCCAGTACTTC.

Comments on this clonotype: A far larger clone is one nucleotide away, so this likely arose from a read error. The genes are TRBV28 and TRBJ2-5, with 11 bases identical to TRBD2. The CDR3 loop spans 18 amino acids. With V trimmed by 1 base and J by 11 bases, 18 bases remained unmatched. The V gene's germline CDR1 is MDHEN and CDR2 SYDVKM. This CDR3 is CASSLSPGLAVHHNEQYF. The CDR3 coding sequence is TGTGCCAGCAGTTTATCCCCGGGACTAGCGGTCCATCACAATGAGCAGTACTTC.

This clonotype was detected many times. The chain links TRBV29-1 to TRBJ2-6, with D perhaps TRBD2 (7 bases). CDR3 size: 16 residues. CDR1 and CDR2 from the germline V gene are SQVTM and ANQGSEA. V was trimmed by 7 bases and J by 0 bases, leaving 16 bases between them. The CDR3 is CSAGGAGSSGANVLTF. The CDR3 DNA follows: TGCAGCGCTGGGGGGGCAGGGAGCTCTGGGGCCAACGTCCTGACTTTC.

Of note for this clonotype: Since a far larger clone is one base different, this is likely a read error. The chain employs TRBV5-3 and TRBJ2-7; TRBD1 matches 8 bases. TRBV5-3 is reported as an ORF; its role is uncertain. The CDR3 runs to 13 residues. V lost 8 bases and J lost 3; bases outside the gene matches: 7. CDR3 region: CASSTDRVYEQYF. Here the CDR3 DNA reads TGTGCCAGCAGCACGGACAGGGTCTACGAGCAGTACTTC.

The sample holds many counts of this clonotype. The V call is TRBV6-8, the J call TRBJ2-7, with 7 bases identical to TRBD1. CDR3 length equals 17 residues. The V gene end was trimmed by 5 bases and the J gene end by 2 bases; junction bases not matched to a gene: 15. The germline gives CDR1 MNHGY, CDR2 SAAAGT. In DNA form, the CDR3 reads TGTGCCAGCAGTCAATCCATGTCTCCAGGGGGTGCCTACGAGCAGTACTTC. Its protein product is CASSQSMSPGGAYEQYF.

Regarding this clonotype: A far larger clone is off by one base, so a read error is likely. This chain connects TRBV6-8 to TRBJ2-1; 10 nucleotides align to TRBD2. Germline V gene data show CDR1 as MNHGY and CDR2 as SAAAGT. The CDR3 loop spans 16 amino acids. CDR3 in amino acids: CASSPGGSGRYNEQFF. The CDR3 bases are TGTGCCAGCAGTCCCGGCGGTAGCGGGAGGTACAACGAGCAGTTCTTC.

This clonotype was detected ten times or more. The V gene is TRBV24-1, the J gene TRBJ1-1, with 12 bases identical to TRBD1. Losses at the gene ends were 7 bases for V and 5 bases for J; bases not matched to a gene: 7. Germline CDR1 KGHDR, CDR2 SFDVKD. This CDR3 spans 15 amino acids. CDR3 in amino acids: CATRGTGGTGTEAFF. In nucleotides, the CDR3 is TGTGCCACCAGAGGGACAGGGGGCACGGGTACTGAAGCTTTCTTT.

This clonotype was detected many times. DNA of the CDR3: TGTGCCAGCAGTTACACCGGGACTAGCTTCAACGAGCAGTACTTC. Translated, it gives CASSYTGTSFNEQYF. The rearrangement joins TRBV6-2 or TRBV6-3 to TRBJ2-7, with 9 bases fitting TRBD2. CDR3 length equals 15 residues. V lost 2 bases and J lost 5; bases outside the gene matches: 7. The germline V gene has CDR1 MNHEY and CDR2 SVGEGT.

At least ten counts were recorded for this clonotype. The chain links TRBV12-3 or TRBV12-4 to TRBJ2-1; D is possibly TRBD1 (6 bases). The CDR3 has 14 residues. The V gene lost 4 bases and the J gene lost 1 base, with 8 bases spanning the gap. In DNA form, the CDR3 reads TGTGCCAGCAGTTCGACAGGATCCTACAATGAGCAGTTCTTC. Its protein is CASSSTGSYNEQFF.

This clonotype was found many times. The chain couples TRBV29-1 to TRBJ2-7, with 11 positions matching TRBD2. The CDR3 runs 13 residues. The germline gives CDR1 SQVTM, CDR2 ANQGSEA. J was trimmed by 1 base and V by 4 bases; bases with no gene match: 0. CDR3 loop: CSVGLAGSYEQYF. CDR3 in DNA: TGCAGCGTTGGACTAGCGGGATCCTACGAGCAGTACTTC.

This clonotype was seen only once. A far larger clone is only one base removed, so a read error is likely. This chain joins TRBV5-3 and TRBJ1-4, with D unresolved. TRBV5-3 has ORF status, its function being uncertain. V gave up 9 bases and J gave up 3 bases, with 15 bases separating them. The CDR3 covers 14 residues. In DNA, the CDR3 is TGTGCCATCAGCGTGGATAGGGCTAATGAAAAACTGTTTTTT. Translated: CAISVDRANEKLFF.

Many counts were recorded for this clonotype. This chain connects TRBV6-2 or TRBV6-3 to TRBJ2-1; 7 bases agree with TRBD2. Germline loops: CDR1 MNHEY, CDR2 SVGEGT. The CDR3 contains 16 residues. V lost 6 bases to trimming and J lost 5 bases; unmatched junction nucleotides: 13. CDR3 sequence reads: CASRDPGPSGDNEQFF. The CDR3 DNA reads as TGTGCCAGCAGGGACCCGGGGCCTAGCGGTGACAATGAGCAGTTCTTC.

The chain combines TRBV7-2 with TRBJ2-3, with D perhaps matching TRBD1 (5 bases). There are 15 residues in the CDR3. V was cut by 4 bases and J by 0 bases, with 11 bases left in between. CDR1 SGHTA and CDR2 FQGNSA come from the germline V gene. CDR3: CASSSRQISTDTQYF. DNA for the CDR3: TGTGCCAGCAGCTCGAGACAGATAAGCACAGATACGCAGTATTTT. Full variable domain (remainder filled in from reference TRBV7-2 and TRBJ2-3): GAGVSQSPSNKVTEKGKDVELRCDPISGHTALYWYRQSLGQGLEFLIYFQGNSAPDKSGLPSDRFSAERTGGSVSTLTIQRTQQEDSAVYLCASSSRQISTDTQYFGPGTRLTVL.

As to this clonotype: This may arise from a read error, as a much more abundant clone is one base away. Here the CDR3 reads CASSEWAPNGHTF. The CDR3, as DNA: TGTGCCAGCAGTGAATGGGCCCCGAATGGCCACACCTTC. The V gene is TRBV25-1, the J gene TRBJ1-2, with no clear D. The CDR3 runs to 13 residues. The germline CDR1 and CDR2 sequences are MGHDK and SYGVNS.

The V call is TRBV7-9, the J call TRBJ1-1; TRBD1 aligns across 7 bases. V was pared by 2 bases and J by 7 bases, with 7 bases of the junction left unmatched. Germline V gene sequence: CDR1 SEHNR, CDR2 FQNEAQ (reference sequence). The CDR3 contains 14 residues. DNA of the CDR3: TGTGCCAGCAGCTTATCGATCTCAGGGGGTGAAGCTTTCTTT. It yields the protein CASSLSISGGEAFF.

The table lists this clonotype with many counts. The CDR3 DNA sequence: TGTGCCAGCAGCCCACGGGCAGGACGCACCGGGGAGCTGTTTTTT. Its translation is CASSPRAGRTGELFF. The V and J genes are TRBV7-2 and TRBJ2-2, with D unresolved. The V and J ends lost 5 bases and 4 bases respectively, with 14 bases between them. Germline CDR1 is SGHTA and CDR2 is FQGNSA. The length of the CDR3 is 15 residues.

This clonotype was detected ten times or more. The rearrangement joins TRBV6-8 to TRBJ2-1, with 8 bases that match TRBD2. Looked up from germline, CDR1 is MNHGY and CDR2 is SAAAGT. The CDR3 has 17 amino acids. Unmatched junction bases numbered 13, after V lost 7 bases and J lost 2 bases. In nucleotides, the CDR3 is TGTGCCAGCAAGGGGCGGGGGCTAGCGGGCACCTACAATGAGCAGTTCTTC. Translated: CASKGRGLAGTYNEQFF.

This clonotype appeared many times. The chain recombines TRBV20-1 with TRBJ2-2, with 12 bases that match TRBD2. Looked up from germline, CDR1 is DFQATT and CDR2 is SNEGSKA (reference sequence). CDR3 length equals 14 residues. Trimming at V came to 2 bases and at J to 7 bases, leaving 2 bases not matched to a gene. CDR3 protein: CSARLAGGVGELFF. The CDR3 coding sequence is TGCAGTGCTAGACTAGCGGGAGGGGTCGGGGAGCTGTTTTTT.

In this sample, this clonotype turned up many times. For the CDR3, the DNA is TGTGCCTGGAGTGTACTGGGGGGGCTCGAGCAGTACTTC. Its protein product is CAWSVLGGLEQYF. The chain recombines TRBV30 with TRBJ2-7; possibly TRBD2 for D (7 bases). Trimming took 0 bases from V and 6 from J, leaving 12 bases between them. Germline values: CDR1 GTSNPN, CDR2 SVGIG (reference sequence). The CDR3 sequence is 13 residues long.

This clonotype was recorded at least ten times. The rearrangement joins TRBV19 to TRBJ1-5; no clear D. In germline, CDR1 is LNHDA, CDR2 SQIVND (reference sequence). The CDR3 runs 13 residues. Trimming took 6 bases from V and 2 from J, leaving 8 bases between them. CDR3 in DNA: TGTGCCAGTAGGGGGATGGGCAATCAGCCCCAGCATTTT. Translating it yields CASRGMGNQPQHF.

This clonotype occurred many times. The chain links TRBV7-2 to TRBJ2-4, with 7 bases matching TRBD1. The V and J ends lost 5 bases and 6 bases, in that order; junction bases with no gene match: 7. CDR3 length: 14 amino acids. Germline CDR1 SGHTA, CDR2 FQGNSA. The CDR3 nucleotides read TGTGCCAGCAGCCGACAGGGTGGGTCAAACATTCAGTACTTC. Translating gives CASSRQGGSNIQYF.

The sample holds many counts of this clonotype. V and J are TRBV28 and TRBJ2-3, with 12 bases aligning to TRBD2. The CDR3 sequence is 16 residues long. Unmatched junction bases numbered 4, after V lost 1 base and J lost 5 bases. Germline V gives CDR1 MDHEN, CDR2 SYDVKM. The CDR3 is CASSLSGLAGIDTQYF. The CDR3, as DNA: TGTGCCAGCAGTTTATCGGGACTAGCGGGTATAGATACGCAGTATTTT.

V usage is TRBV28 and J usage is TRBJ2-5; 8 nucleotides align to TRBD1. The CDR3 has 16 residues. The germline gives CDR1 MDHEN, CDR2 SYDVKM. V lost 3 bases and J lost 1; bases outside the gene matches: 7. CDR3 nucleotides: TGTGCCAGCAGTTTGAGGACAGGGCCTACCCAAGAGACCCAGTACTTC. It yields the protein CASSLRTGPTQETQYF. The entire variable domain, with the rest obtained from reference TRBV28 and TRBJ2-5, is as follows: DVKVTQSSRYLVKRTGEKVFLECVQDMDHENMFWYRQDPGLGLRLIYFSYDVKMKEKGDIPEGYSVSREKKERFSLILESASTNQTSMYLCASSLRTGPTQETQYFGPGTRLLVL.

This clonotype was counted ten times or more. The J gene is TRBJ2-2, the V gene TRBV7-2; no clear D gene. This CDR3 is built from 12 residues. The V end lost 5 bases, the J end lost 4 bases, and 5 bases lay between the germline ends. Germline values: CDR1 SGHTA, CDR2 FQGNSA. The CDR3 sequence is CASSKITGELFF. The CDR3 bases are TGTGCCAGCAGCAAAATCACCGGGGAGCTGTTTTTT.

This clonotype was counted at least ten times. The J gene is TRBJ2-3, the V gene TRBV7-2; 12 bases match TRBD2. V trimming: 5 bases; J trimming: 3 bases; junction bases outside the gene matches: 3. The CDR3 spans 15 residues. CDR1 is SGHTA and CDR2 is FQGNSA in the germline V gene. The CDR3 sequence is CASSPLAGGTDTQYF. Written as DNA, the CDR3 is TGTGCCAGCAGCCCCCTAGCGGGAGGGACAGATACGCAGTATTTT.

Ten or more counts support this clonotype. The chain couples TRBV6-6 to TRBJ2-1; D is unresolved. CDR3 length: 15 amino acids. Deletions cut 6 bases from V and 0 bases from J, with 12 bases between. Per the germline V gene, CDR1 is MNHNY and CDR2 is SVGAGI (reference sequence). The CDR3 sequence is CASSPTPSSYNEQFF. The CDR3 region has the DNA TGTGCCAGCAGCCCGACTCCTAGCTCCTACAATGAGCAGTTCTTC.

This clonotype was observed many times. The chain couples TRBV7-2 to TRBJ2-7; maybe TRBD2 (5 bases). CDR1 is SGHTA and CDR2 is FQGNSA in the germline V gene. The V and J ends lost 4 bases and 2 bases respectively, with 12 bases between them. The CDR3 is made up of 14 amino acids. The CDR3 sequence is CASSSTRGPYEQYF. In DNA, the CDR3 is TGTGCCAGCAGCTCTACACGCGGGCCCTACGAGCAGTACTTC. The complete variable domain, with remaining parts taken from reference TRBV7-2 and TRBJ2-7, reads GAGVSQSPSNKVTEKGKDVELRCDPISGHTALYWYRQSLGQGLEFLIYFQGNSAPDKSGLPSDRFSAERTGGSVSTLTIQRTQQEDSAVYLCASSSTRGPYEQYFGPGTRLTVT.

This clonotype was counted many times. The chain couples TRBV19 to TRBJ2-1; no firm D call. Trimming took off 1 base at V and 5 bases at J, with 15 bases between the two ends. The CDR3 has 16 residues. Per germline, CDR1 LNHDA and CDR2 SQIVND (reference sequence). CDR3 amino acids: CASSIGPGPRHNEQFF. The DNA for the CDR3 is TGTGCCAGTAGTATAGGACCGGGCCCAAGGCACAATGAGCAGTTCTTC.